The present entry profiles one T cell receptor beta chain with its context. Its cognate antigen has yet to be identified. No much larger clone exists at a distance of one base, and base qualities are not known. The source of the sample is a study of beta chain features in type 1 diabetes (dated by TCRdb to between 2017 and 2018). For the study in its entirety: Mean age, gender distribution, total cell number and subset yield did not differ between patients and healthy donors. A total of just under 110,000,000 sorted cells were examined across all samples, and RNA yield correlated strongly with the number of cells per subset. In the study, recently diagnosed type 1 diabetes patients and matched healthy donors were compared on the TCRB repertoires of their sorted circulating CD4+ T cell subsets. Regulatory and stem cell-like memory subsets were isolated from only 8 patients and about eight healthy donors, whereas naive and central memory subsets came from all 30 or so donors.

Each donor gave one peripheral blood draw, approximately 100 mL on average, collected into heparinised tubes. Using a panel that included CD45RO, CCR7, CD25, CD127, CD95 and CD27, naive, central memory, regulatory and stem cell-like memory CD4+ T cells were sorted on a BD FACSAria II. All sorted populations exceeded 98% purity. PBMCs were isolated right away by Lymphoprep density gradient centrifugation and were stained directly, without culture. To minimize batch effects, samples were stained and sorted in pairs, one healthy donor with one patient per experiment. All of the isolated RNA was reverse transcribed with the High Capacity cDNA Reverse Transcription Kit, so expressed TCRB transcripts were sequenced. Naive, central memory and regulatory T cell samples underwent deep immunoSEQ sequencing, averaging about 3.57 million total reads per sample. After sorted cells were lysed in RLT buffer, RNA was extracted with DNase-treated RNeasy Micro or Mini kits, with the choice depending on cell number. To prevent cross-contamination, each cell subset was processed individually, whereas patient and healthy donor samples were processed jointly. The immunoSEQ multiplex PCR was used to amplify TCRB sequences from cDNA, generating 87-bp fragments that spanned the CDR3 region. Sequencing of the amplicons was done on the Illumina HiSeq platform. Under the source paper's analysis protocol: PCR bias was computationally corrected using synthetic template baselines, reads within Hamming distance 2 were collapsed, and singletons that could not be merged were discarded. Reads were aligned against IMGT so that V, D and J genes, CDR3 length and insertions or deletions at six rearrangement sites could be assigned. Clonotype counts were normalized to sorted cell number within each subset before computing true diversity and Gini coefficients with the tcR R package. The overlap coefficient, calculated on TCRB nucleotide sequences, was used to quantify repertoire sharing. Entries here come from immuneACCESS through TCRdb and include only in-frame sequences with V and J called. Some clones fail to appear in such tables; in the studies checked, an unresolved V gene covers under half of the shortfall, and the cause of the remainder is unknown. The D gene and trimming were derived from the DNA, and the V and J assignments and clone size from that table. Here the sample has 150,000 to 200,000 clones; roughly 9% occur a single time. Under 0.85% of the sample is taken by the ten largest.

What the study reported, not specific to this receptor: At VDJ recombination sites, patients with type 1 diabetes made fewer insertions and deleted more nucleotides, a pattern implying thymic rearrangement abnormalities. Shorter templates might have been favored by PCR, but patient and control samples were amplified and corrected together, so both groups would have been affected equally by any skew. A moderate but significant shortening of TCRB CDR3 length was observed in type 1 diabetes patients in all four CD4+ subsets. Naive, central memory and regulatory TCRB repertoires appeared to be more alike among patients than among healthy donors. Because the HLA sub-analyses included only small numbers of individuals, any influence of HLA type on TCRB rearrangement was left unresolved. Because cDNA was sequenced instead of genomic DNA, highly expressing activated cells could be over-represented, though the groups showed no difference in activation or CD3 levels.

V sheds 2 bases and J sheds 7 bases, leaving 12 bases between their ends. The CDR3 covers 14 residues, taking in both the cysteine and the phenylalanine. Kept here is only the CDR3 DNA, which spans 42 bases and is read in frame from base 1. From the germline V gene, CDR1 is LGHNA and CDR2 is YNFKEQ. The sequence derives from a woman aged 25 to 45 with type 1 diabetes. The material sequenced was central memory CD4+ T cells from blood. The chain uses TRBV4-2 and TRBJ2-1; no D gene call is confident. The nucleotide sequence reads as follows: TGTGCCAGCAGCCAAATTAGTGGAGTGAATGAGCAGTTCTTC. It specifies CASSQISGVNEQFF.